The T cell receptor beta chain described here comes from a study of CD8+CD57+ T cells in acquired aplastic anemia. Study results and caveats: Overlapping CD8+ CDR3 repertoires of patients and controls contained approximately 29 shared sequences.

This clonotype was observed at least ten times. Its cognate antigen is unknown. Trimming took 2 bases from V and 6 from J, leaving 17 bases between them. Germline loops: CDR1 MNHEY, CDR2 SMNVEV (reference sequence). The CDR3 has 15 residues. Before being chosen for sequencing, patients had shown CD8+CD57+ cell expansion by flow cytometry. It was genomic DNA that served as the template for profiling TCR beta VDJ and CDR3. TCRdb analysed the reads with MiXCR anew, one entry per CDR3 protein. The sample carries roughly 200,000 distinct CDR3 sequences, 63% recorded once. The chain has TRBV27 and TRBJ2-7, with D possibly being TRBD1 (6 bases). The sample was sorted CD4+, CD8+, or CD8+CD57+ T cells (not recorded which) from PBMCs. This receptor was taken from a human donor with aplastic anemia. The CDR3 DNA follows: TGTGCCAGCAGTTTACTCGGGCGGACAGATGTCGAGCAGTACTTC. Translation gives CASSLLGRTDVEQYF.